This is a list of T cell receptor beta chains from one sample in a study of PD-L1 blockade in urothelial cancer. Data came from immunoSEQ multiplex PCR; TCRdb stores just in-frame clones and leaves some out. This sample has under 55,000 clones, with around 84% found just once. Sample: PBMCs, taken around atezolizumab (anti-PD-L1) treatment. All receptors come from a man in his 70s with urothelial cancer. Both conserved end residues are part of each CDR3. A D gene is named only where the DNA matches it firmly. Clone size is not always given. Where it is, it says once, few, many or a class for expanded clones.

j_call,clone_size,d_call,v_call,cdr3_aa,cdr3_nt
TRBJ1-5,.,.,TRBV7-9,CASSFTGYNQPQHF,TGTGCCAGCAGCTTTACAGGGTATAATCAGCCCCAGCATTTT
TRBJ2-1,.,.,TRBV5-6,CASSFPQGNSYNEQFF,TGTGCCAGCAGCTTCCCGCAGGGAAACTCCTACAATGAGCAGTTCTTC
TRBJ1-5,.,.,TRBV4-2,CASSQEGAEGWNQPQHF,TGTGCCAGCAGCCAAGAGGGGGCTGAGGGGTGGAATCAGCCCCAGCATTTT
TRBJ2-1,.,TRBD2,TRBV28,CASSPGLAGVATYNEQFF,TGTGCCAGCAGTCCTGGACTAGCGGGAGTCGCTACCTACAATGAGCAGTTCTTC
TRBJ2-7,.,TRBD1,TRBV20-1,CSSGGSYEQYF,TGCAGTTCAGGGGGCTCCTACGAGCAGTACTTC
TRBJ1-2,.,.,TRBV9,CASSVVEHSQNYGYTF,TGTGCCAGCAGCGTAGTAGAACATAGCCAAAACTATGGCTACACCTTC
TRBJ2-5,.,TRBD2,TRBV7-9,CASSFASGRDKTQYF,TGTGCCAGCAGCTTCGCTAGCGGGAGGGATAAGACCCAGTACTTC
TRBJ2-5,.,TRBD2,TRBV6-6,CASSYGLAGETQYF,TGTGCCAGCAGTTACGGACTAGCGGGAGAGACCCAGTACTTC
TRBJ1-5,few,TRBD1,TRBV5-6,CASSSGTAGNQPQHF,TGTGCCAGCAGCTCAGGGACAGCGGGCAATCAGCCCCAGCATTTT
TRBJ2-5,.,TRBD2,TRBV4-3,CASSRSLSGLAGTQETQYF,TGCGCCAGCAGCCGAAGTCTAAGCGGACTAGCGGGGACACAAGAGACCCAGTACTTC
TRBJ1-1,few,.,TRBV30,CAGADNTEAFF,TGTGCCGGGGCGGATAATACTGAAGCTTTCTTT
TRBJ1-1,.,.,TRBV4-3,CASSQERGNREAFF,TGCGCCAGCAGCCAAGAACGGGGGAACAGAGAAGCTTTCTTT
TRBJ2-7,once,TRBD2,TRBV7-2,CASSSGGRAEQYF,TGTGCCAGCAGCTCGGGGGGGCGGGCCGAGCAGTACTTC
TRBJ1-4,.,TRBD1,TRBV19,CASSITGDSNEKLFF,TGTGCCAGTAGTATTACAGGGGATTCTAATGAAAAACTGTTTTTT
TRBJ1-3,.,.,TRBV2,CASGGTSGNTIYF,TGTGCTTCGGGCGGGACCTCTGGAAACACCATATATTTT
TRBJ2-2,.,.,TRBV19,CASSPTGLPGELFF,TGTGCCAGTAGTCCCACAGGGTTACCGGGGGAGCTGTTTTTT
TRBJ2-5,.,.,TRBV19,CASNRGGPQETQYF,TGTGCCAGTAATAGGGGGGGACCCCAAGAGACCCAGTACTTC
TRBJ1-2,.,.,TRBV6-6,CASSYLSDSNGYTF,TGTGCCAGCAGTTACTTGAGCGACAGCAATGGCTACACCTTC
TRBJ2-2,.,TRBD1,TRBV6-1,CASSGTGEAGELFF,TGTGCCAGCAGTGGTACAGGGGAAGCCGGGGAGCTGTTTTTT
TRBJ2-7,.,TRBD2,TRBV27,CASSWGGGEQYF,TGTGCCAGCAGTTGGGGGGGAGGCGAGCAGTACTTC
TRBJ2-3,.,.,TRBV7-2,CASSITDTQYF,TGTGCCAGCAGCATAACAGATACGCAGTATTTT
TRBJ2-1,few,.,TRBV21-1,CASSRDSGPYNEQFF,TGTGCCAGCAGCAGAGATTCAGGGCCCTACAATGAGCAGTTCTTC
TRBJ1-5,.,TRBD1,TRBV6-5,CASSYSGGGGPQHF,TGTGCCAGCAGTTACTCAGGGGGCGGTGGGCCCCAGCATTTT
TRBJ1-1,.,.,TRBV28,CASSLRGTEAFF,TGTGCCAGCAGTTTAAGGGGGACTGAAGCTTTCTTT
TRBJ1-3,.,.,TRBV18,CASSPPTPGSGNTIYF,TGTGCCAGCTCACCACCCACTCCAGGGTCCGGAAACACCATATATTTT
TRBJ1-1,.,TRBD1,TRBV6-1,CASSAGTEDTEAFF,TGTGCCAGCAGTGCTGGGACAGAGGACACTGAAGCTTTCTTT
TRBJ1-1,.,.,TRBV6-6,CASIPATGLSEAFF,TGTGCCAGCATTCCGGCGACAGGCTTATCTGAAGCTTTCTTT
TRBJ2-1,once,.,TRBV6-5,CASSYRGGYEQFF,TGTGCCAGCAGTTACCGAGGCGGGTATGAGCAGTTCTTC
TRBJ2-7,few,.,TRBV7-2,CASSPDRNAYEQYF,TGTGCCAGCAGCCCCGACAGGAATGCCTACGAGCAGTACTTC
TRBJ2-6,.,.,TRBV7-9,CASSLVSGGIPGANVLTF,TGTGCCAGCAGCTTAGTGTCAGGGGGGATTCCTGGGGCCAACGTCCTGACTTTC
TRBJ1-1,.,.,TRBV4-3,CASRLTGNTEAFF,TGCGCCAGCAGGTTGACAGGGAACACTGAAGCTTTCTTT
TRBJ2-7,.,.,TRBV2,CASNDDGSLGEQYF,TGTGCCAGCAACGATGACGGGAGTCTGGGCGAGCAGTACTTC
TRBJ2-7,.,.,TRBV10-3,CAISEPPRGTYEQYF,TGTGCCATCAGTGAGCCCCCTCGAGGTACCTACGAGCAGTACTTC
TRBJ1-2,.,TRBD1,TRBV5-6,CASSLFWGQGVYGYTF,TGTGCCAGCAGCTTGTTTTGGGGACAGGGAGTCTATGGCTACACCTTC
TRBJ1-5,.,.,TRBV7-2,CASSLGSGTMGNQPQHF,TGTGCCAGCAGCTTAGGGTCAGGAACGATGGGCAATCAGCCCCAGCATTTT
TRBJ1-1,.,.,TRBV5-5,CASSFDPSGGSEAFF,TGTGCCAGCAGCTTTGATCCCAGCGGAGGATCTGAAGCTTTCTTT
TRBJ1-2,.,.,TRBV28,CASSSGGAGDGYTF,TGTGCCAGCAGTTCGGGGGGCGCGGGGGATGGCTACACCTTC